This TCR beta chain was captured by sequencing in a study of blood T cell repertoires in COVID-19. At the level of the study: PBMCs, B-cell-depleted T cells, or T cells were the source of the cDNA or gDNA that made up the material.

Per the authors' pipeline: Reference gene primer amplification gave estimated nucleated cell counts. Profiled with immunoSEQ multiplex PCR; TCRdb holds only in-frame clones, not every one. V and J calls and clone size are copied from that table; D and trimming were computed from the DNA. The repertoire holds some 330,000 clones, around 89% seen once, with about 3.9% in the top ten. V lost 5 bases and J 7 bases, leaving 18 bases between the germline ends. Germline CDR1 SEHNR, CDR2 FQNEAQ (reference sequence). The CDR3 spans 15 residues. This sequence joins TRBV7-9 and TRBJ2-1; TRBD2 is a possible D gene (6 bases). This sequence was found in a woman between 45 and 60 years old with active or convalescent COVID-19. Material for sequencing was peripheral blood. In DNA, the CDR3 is TGTGCCAGCAGCCCCCCCGGGGGAAAAGTGAATGAGCAGTTCTTC. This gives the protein CASSPPGGKVNEQFF.